Presented here are 23 T cell receptor beta chains from one specimen sequenced in a study of CD8 T cells in Susac syndrome. The authors reverse transcribed roughly 0.5 to 1 ug RNA with random hexamers. TCRdb analysed the immunoSEQ multiplex PCR reads with MiXCR anew, one entry per CDR3 protein. This table holds 150,000 to 200,000 distinct CDR3 sequences, 90% to 96% found once. Specimen: CD4+ T cells from PBMCs. The receptors come from a human donor with Susac syndrome.

The V gene is TRBV12-3 or TRBV12-4, the J gene TRBJ1-4; the D gene is possibly TRBD1 (6 bases). CDR3 length: 14 amino acids. Trimming removed 5 bases at V and 8 bases at J, with 15 bases between. As DNA, the CDR3 is TGTGCCAGCAGTCCAGGGGCGGTAGAAGAAAAACTGTTTTTT. Translated, it gives CASSPGAVEEKLFF.

This chain connects TRBV28 to TRBJ2-5, with D possibly matching TRBD1 (5 bases). Germline loops: CDR1 MDHEN, CDR2 SYDVKM. The V gene lost 5 bases and the J gene lost 0 bases, with 22 bases spanning the gap. The CDR3 length is 18 residues. CDR3 bases: TGTGCCAGCAGTCCGACACCCTGGGGCCGGGCGTACCAAGAGACCCAGTACTTC. It encodes CASSPTPWGRAYQETQYF.

The rearrangement uses TRBV15 and TRBJ2-3; D call uncertain. The CDR3 runs to 15 residues. Trimming took 4 bases from V and 2 from J, leaving 13 bases between them. Germline V gene lookup returns CDR1 LNHNV and CDR2 YYDKDF (reference sequence). The CDR3 here is CATSTLAENTDTQYF. The CDR3 nucleotides read TGTGCCACCAGCACGTTAGCCGAGAACACAGATACGCAGTATTTT.

This clonotype showed up just once. This chain uses TRBV30 with TRBJ1-6, with D uncertain. The V gene's germline CDR1 is GTSNPN and CDR2 SVGIG (reference sequence). The CDR3 sequence is 13 residues long. The V gene lost 4 bases and the J gene lost 5 bases, with 9 bases spanning the gap. In nucleotides, the CDR3 is TGTGCCTGGACACAAGATCATAATTCACCCCTCCACTTT. Translating gives CAWTQDHNSPLHF. Full variable domain (outside the CDR3, taken from reference TRBV30 and TRBJ1-6): SQTIHQWPATLVQPVGSPLSLECTVEGTSNPNLYWYRQAAGRGLQLLFYSVGIGQISSEVPQNLSASRPQDRQFILSSKKLLLSDSGFYLCAWTQDHNSPLHFGNGTRLTVT.

Regarding this clonotype: A junction end diverges from the germline sequence, so it may reflect a read error. The chain recombines TRBV30 with TRBJ1-4, with 8 bases lining up with TRBD1. The CDR3 is 11 amino acids. The germline V gene has CDR1 GTSNPN and CDR2 SVGIG (reference sequence). The CDR3 DNA reads as TGTGCCTGGAGTAAGGACAGGGTACACATCTTT. As protein: CAWSKDRVHIF.

V gene TRBV28 combines with J gene TRBJ2-6, with a possible D match to TRBD1 (6 bases). Germline V gene data show CDR1 as MDHEN and CDR2 as SYDVKM. The germline V and J ends were trimmed by 5 bases and 0 bases, with 8 bases remaining between them. There are 15 residues in the CDR3. The CDR3: CASSGTTSGANVLTF. Here the CDR3 DNA reads TGTGCCAGCAGTGGGACAACCTCTGGGGCCAACGTCCTGACTTTC.

The chain is built from TRBV7-2 and TRBJ1-5; maybe TRBD1 (5 bases). Germline lookup yields CDR1 SGHTA and CDR2 FQGNSA. Trimming left V 0 bases short and J 7 bases short, with 10 bases between. The CDR3 consists of 14 residues. The CDR3 loop is CASSLAGKGQPQHF. The DNA of the CDR3 is TGTGCCAGCAGCTTAGCAGGCAAGGGGCAGCCCCAGCATTTT. The whole variable domain, filled in from reference TRBV7-2 and TRBJ1-5, reads GAGVSQSPSNKVTEKGKDVELRCDPISGHTALYWYRQSLGQGLEFLIYFQGNSAPDKSGLPSDRFSAERTGGSVSTLTIQRTQQEDSAVYLCASSLAGKGQPQHFGDGTRLSIL.

The CDR3 protein is CSAKGGPGELFF. Written as DNA, the CDR3 is TGCAGTGCTAAGGGGGGGCCCGGGGAGCTGTTTTTT. The chain joins TRBV20-1 to TRBJ2-2; perhaps TRBD2 as D (7 bases). This CDR3 comprises 12 residues. The germline V and J ends were trimmed by 4 bases and 6 bases, with 9 bases remaining between them. The germline V gene encodes CDR1 DFQATT and CDR2 SNEGSKA (reference sequence).

The chain combines TRBV30 with TRBJ2-1; D might be TRBD2 (5 bases). The CDR3 loop spans 12 amino acids. Trimming cost V 0 bases and J 10 bases, with 10 bases left between them. Germline V gene sequence: CDR1 GTSNPN, CDR2 SVGIG (reference sequence). CDR3 sequence reads: CAWSVPAVEQFF. As DNA, the CDR3 is TGTGCCTGGAGTGTACCAGCGGTAGAGCAGTTCTTC.

This rearrangement joins TRBV29-1 to TRBJ2-1; 10 bases agree with TRBD2. The CDR3 covers 13 residues. CDR1 is SQVTM, CDR2 ANQGSEA, per germline. With V trimmed by 3 bases and J by 9 bases, 5 bases remained unmatched. In DNA form, the CDR3 reads TGCAGCGTTGATTTAGCGGGGGGTACTGAGCAGTTCTTC. Translation: CSVDLAGGTEQFF.

This sequence joins TRBV5-1 and TRBJ2-1; 9 bases align to TRBD2. The CDR3 has 13 amino acids. Trimming took 1 base from V and 9 from J; bases not matched to a gene: 2. Germline V gives CDR1 SGHRS, CDR2 YFSETQ. CDR3 sequence reads: CASSLIAGAEQFF. The CDR3 DNA reads TGCGCCAGCAGCTTGATAGCGGGGGCTGAGCAGTTCTTC.

The chain combines TRBV29-1 with TRBJ2-7; tentatively, D is TRBD1 (5 bases). Germline assignment: CDR1 SQVTM and CDR2 ANQGSEA. V gave up 0 bases and J gave up 3 bases, with 12 bases separating them. This CDR3 has 14 amino acids. Here the CDR3 reads CSVEDPQGVYEQYF. In DNA, the CDR3 is TGCAGCGTTGAAGACCCTCAAGGGGTCTACGAGCAGTACTTC.

V usage is TRBV29-1 and J usage is TRBJ2-5; TRBD1 is a possible D gene (5 bases). Germline lookup yields CDR1 SQVTM and CDR2 ANQGSEA. This CDR3 has 11 residues. Here the CDR3 reads CMTTEQETQYF. The DNA for the CDR3 is TGCATGACGACAGAACAAGAGACCCAGTACTTC.

CDR3 DNA sequence: TGTGCCAGCGCCGGGACTAGATCCACCGAGCAGTACTTC. Translating gives CASAGTRSTEQYF. This chain connects TRBV13 to TRBJ2-7; 8 bases agree with TRBD2. After removal of 8 bases from V and 6 bases from J, the junction contained 9 bases not matched to a gene. CDR1 and CDR2 (germline): PRHDT, FYEKMQ (reference sequence). The CDR3 runs to 13 residues.

The V call is TRBV5-6, the J call TRBJ2-3; 9 bases are a match to TRBD1. J gave up 1 base and V 0 bases, and 6 bases lay outside the gene matches. The germline gives CDR1 SGHDT, CDR2 YYEEEE. This CDR3 region has 17 residues. The CDR3 nucleotides read TGTGCCAGCAGCTTGGCCGGGACAGGGCGTGGCACAGATACGCAGTATTTT. Its protein is CASSLAGTGRGTDTQYF.

The chain combines TRBV2 with TRBJ2-3, with D tentatively TRBD1 (5 bases). V was clipped by 7 bases and J by 0 bases, with 14 bases between them. The CDR3 loop spans 15 amino acids. Germline values: CDR1 SNHLY, CDR2 FYNNEI. The CDR3: CASKGAVASTDTQYF. In DNA form, the CDR3 reads TGTGCCAGCAAAGGGGCAGTCGCTAGCACAGATACGCAGTATTTT. Drawing the rest from reference TRBV2 and TRBJ2-3, the complete variable domain is EPEVTQTPSHQVTQMGQEVILRCVPISNHLYFYWYRQILGQKVEFLVSFYNNEISEKSEIFDDQFSVERPDGSNFTLKIRSTKLEDSAMYFCASKGAVASTDTQYFGPGTRLTVL.

This chain uses TRBV13 with TRBJ2-3; a weak D match, TRBD2 (5 bases). V was cut by 5 bases and J by 6 bases, with 18 bases left in between. Germline loops: CDR1 PRHDT, CDR2 FYEKMQ (reference sequence). The CDR3 contains 15 residues. The CDR3 coding sequence is TGTGCCAGCAGCCCGCGGGCCTCTTTCGGCGATACGCAGTATTTT. This translates into CASSPRASFGDTQYF.

The chain employs TRBV6-2 or TRBV6-3 and TRBJ2-2; D is perhaps TRBD2 (7 bases). The CDR3 runs to 18 residues. Germline V lookup: CDR1 MNHEY, CDR2 SVGEGT. The germline V and J ends were trimmed by 4 bases and 1 base, with 19 bases remaining between them. The CDR3 nucleotides are TGTGCCAGCAGTTTTCCCTTTGGCGGGGGCTTGAACACCGGGGAGCTGTTTTTT. It codes for CASSFPFGGGLNTGELFF.

Only a few counts were recorded for this clonotype. The rearrangement uses TRBV7-2 and TRBJ1-1, with D possibly matching TRBD1 (5 bases). The V and J ends lost 5 bases and 11 bases respectively, with 12 bases between them. Per the germline V gene, CDR1 is SGHTA and CDR2 is FQGNSA. This CDR3 has 11 residues. CDR3 in amino acids: CASSPGAIAFF. The CDR3 DNA reads as TGTGCCAGCAGCCCCGGGGCGATCGCTTTCTTT.

CDR3 residues: CATSVDLSGANVLTF. The CDR3 DNA sequence: TGTGCCACCAGCGTGGATCTCTCTGGGGCCAACGTCCTGACTTTC. The chain is built from TRBV15 and TRBJ2-6; unclear D gene. V dropped 5 bases and J dropped 0 bases, with 8 bases sitting between them. This CDR3 region has 15 residues. The V gene's germline CDR1 is LNHNV and CDR2 YYDKDF (reference sequence).

This rearrangement joins TRBV5-6 to TRBJ2-3; D gene uncertain. The CDR3 extends over 15 amino acids. Germline V gene data show CDR1 as SGHDT and CDR2 as YYEEEE. The ends were cut back, 2 bases at V and 2 bases at J, with 12 bases in the middle. The CDR3: CASSFGDWDTDTQYF. For the CDR3, the DNA is TGTGCCAGCAGCTTCGGTGATTGGGACACAGATACGCAGTATTTT.

In its sample, this clonotype was seen a few times. The rearrangement links TRBV20-1 to TRBJ2-7; D possibly matches TRBD1 or TRBD2 (6 bases each). Trimming stripped 1 base from V and 2 bases from J, with 9 bases between. The CDR3 spans 13 residues. Per the germline V gene, CDR1 is DFQATT and CDR2 is SNEGSKA (reference sequence). CDR3 nucleotide sequence: TGCAGTGCTAGAGGTCGGGGGCCCTACGAGCAGTACTTC. Protein: CSARGRGPYEQYF.

Only one count was recorded for this clonotype. The J gene is TRBJ1-4, the V gene TRBV5-6, with D perhaps TRBD1 (6 bases). CDR3 size: 17 residues. Germline CDR1 reads SGHDT; CDR2 reads YYEEEE. The V end was cut by 2 bases, the J end by 10 bases, with 24 bases between. The CDR3 region is CASSFNRATQMTGKLFF. The CDR3 DNA sequence: TGTGCCAGCAGCTTTAACAGGGCGACCCAAATGACTGGAAAACTGTTTTTT.